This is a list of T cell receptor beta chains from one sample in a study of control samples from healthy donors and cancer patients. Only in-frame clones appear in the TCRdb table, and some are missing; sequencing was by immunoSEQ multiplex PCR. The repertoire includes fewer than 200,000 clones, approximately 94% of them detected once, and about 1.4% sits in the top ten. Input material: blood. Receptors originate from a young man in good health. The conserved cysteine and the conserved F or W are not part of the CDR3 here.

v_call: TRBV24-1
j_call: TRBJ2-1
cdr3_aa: ATRQEQVGNEQF

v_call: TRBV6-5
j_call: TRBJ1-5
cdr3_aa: ATLQNSNQPQH

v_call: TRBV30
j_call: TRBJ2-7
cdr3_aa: AWSITSLNYERY

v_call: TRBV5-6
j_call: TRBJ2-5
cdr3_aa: ASSSTDRGRQTQY

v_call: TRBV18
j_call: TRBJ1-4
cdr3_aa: ASSPTLVGTTNEKLF

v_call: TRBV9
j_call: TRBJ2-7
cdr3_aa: ASSPLGDRVSYEQY

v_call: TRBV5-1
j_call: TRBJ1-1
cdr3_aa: ASATQGYLNTEAF

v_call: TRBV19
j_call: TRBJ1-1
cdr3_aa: ASSIRVWDTEAF

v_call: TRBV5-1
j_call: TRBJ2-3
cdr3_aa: ASSLGAGDHTDTQY

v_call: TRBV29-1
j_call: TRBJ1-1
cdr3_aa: SATTGMNTEAF

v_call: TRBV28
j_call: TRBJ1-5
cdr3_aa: ASSSGGSLYQPQH

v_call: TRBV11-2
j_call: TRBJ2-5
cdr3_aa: ASSSNRGEETQY

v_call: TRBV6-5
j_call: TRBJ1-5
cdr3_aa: ASRTGGRGNQPQH

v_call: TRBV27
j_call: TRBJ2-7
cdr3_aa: VPGAESSYEQY

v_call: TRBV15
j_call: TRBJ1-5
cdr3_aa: ATSRERRGQPQH

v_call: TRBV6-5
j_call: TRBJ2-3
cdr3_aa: ASSTGGLGTDTQY

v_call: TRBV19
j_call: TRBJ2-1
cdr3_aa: ATATGINEQF

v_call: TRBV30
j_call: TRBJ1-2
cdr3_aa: AWSTRRTAYGYT

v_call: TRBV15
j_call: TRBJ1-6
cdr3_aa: ATSRDSRTHPPLH

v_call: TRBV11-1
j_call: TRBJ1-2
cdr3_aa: ASSLVINRAGYGYT

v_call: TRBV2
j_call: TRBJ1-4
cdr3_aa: ASSEALQGVDEKLF

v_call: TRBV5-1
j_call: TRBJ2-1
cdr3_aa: ASQRPREGGVIYNEQF

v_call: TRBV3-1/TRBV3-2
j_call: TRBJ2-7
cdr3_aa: ASSQDTRLVREQY

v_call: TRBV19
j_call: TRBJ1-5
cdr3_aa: ASSIVGQGIPWSNQPQH

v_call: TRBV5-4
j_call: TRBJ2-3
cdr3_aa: ASTKWGPSTDTQY

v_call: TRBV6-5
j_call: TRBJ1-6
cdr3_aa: ASSRTGGSPLH

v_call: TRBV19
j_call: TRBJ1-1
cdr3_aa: ASTPSGRRTEAF

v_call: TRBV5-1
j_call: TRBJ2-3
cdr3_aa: ASSLAVGVLGDTQY

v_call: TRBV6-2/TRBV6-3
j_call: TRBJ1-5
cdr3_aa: ASSLGGQPQH

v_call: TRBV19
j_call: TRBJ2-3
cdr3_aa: ASSLGLAGEDTQY

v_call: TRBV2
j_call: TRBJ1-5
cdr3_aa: ASREQGPEH

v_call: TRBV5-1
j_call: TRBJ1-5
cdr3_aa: ASSLAGGEPQH

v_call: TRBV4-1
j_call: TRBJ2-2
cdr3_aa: ASSQTKAGGPGVGELF

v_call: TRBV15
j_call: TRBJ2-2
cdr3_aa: ATSRQTGLSGELF

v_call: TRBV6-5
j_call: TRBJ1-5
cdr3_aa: ASRTGGQPQH

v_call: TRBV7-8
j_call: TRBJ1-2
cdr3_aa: ASSLVWAAKGYT

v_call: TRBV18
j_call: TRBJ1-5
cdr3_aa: ASSPSRDQPQH

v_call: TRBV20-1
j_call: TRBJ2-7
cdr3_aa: SASPSSGGPSSYEQY

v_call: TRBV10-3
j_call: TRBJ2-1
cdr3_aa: ASAWRDSGSLSRQF

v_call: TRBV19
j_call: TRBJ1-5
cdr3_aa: ASSIVGRASNQPQH

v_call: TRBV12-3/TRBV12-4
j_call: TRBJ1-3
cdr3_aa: ASSSDRANTIY

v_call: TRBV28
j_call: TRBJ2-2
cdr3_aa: ASSDNIAGLTGELF

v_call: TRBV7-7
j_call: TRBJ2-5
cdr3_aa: ASSLGLARKETQY

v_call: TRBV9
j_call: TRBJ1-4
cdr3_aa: ASSPRQGTNEKLF

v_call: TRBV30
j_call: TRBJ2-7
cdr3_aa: AWRKGQVHEQY

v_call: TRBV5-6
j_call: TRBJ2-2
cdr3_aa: ASSRDKGQGGELF

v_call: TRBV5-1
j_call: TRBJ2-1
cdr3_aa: ASSIGLAGGPPNEQF

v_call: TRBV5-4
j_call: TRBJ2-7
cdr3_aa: ASSTQRLAGSQY

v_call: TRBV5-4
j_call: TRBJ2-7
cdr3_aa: ASSPLRGRSDEQY

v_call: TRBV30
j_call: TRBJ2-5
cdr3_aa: AWSVGTGAETQY

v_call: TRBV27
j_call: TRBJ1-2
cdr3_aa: ASSLSGNYGYT

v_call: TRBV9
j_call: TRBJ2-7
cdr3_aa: ASSTTGLAGGSSYEQY

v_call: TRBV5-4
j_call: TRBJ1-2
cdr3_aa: ASSPPGTGGYGYT

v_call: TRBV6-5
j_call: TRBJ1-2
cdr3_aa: ASSSWTGDNYGYT